Listed here are 31 T cell receptor beta chains from one sample, sequenced in a study of graft-versus-host responses after intestinal transplantation. The authors processed graft tissue to release intraepithelial and lamina propria lymphocytes. TCRdb's copy holds only in-frame clones and misses some; the assay was immunoSEQ multiplex PCR. This table holds about 63,000 clones, 89% found once. Sequenced here: ileum tissue, sampled roughly 54 weeks after transplant. The receptors here all came from a human patient who received an intestinal transplant, so some T cells may come from the graft donor.

J is TRBJ2-5 and V is TRBV4-2; tentatively, D is TRBD1 or TRBD2 (5 bases each). Germline V CDR1 and CDR2: LGHNA, YNFKEQ. The ends were cut back, 0 bases at V and 5 bases at J, with 10 bases in the middle. The CDR3 length is 14 residues. The CDR3 coding sequence is TGTGCCAGCAGCCAAGAGAGGGGCGTCGAGACCCAGTACTTC. This sequence encodes CASSQERGVETQYF.

This rearrangement joins TRBV6-6 to TRBJ1-3; TRBD1 matches 10 bases. The CDR3 spans 15 residues. The trim removed 0 bases at V and 4 bases at J, leaving 0 bases unmatched. The V gene's germline CDR1 is MNHNY and CDR2 SVGAGI (reference sequence). CDR3 in DNA: TGTGCCAGCAGTTACTCGACAGGGGGCGGAAACACCATATATTTT. Translated: CASSYSTGGGNTIYF.

The CDR3 loop reads CASSQVGFQPQHF. The CDR3 DNA follows: TGCGCCAGCAGCCAAGTTGGATTTCAGCCCCAGCATTTT. The chain links TRBV4-1 to TRBJ1-5; D remains ambiguous. Trimming took off 1 base at V and 6 bases at J, with 7 bases between the two ends. CDR1 MGHRA and CDR2 YSYEKL come from the germline V gene. The CDR3 sequence is 13 residues long.

This chain connects TRBV28 to TRBJ2-1; either TRBD1 or TRBD2 may supply D (5 bases each). The germline gives CDR1 MDHEN, CDR2 SYDVKM. V was shortened by 5 bases and J by 12 bases, with 23 bases between the two germline ends. This CDR3 spans 15 amino acids. The CDR3 spells CASSVTGTPLGWQFF. The CDR3 nucleotides read TGTGCCAGCAGTGTCACCGGGACCCCGCTTGGATGGCAGTTCTTC.

V and J are TRBV11-1 and TRBJ1-2; D is unclear. This CDR3 region has 13 residues. The germline V and J ends were trimmed by 6 bases and 0 bases, with 8 bases remaining between them. The germline V gene has CDR1 SGHAT and CDR2 FQDESV (reference sequence). The CDR3: CASSPVANYGYTF. The CDR3 DNA follows: TGTGCCAGCAGTCCGGTAGCTAACTATGGCTACACCTTC.

V is TRBV28 and J is TRBJ1-2; D call uncertain. This CDR3 is built from 15 residues. Deletions cut 2 bases from V and 8 bases from J, with 18 bases between. Germline values: CDR1 MDHEN, CDR2 SYDVKM. The CDR3 nucleotides read TGTGCCAGCAGTTTAGGCTACACGGGCCCGTCGGGCTACACCTTC. Protein product: CASSLGYTGPSGYTF.

The chain carries TRBV19 and TRBJ2-2, with TRBD2 identical over 8 bases. The germline V gene has CDR1 LNHDA and CDR2 SQIVND (reference sequence). The CDR3 has 14 residues. V lost 0 bases, J lost 7 bases, and 1 base stayed unmatched. CDR3 sequence: CASSIDSGSGELFF. The CDR3 DNA reads TGTGCCAGTAGTATAGACAGCGGGAGCGGGGAGCTGTTTTTT. Complete variable domain (other parts from reference TRBV19 and TRBJ2-2): DGGITQSPKYLFRKEGQNVTLSCEQNLNHDAMYWYRQDPGQGLRLIYYSQIVNDFQKGDIAEGYSVSREKKESFPLTVTSAQKNPTAFYLCASSIDSGSGELFFGEGSRLTVL.

This clone was counted between two and nine times. The chain recombines TRBV19 with TRBJ2-5; 8 nucleotides agree with TRBD2. This CDR3 has 12 residues. V trimming: 3 bases; J trimming: 7 bases; junction bases outside the gene matches: 1. From germline, CDR1 is LNHDA and CDR2 SQIVND (reference sequence). CDR3 sequence reads: CASSMAGGTQYF. Written as DNA, the CDR3 is TGTGCCAGTAGTATGGCGGGGGGGACCCAGTACTTC.

This clone was counted a single time. This chain links TRBV7-9 with TRBJ2-5, with a weak D call TRBD1 (5 bases). This CDR3 region has 18 residues. The ends were cut back, 5 bases at V and 1 base at J, with 23 bases in the middle. Germline V gene data show CDR1 as SEHNR and CDR2 as FQNEAQ (reference sequence). CDR3 in amino acids: CASSLTGSRALLQETQYF. CDR3 nucleotides: TGTGCCAGCAGCCTCACTGGGTCCAGGGCCCTACTCCAAGAGACCCAGTACTTC.

The chain couples TRBV2 to TRBJ1-6; tentatively, D is TRBD1 (5 bases). The V end was cut by 4 bases, the J end by 10 bases, with 14 bases between. Germline V gene data show CDR1 as SNHLY and CDR2 as FYNNEI. The length of the CDR3 is 14 residues. The CDR3 nucleotides are TGTGCCAGCAGTGGACCTTTGGGGGACTCACCCCTCCACTTT. Protein product: CASSGPLGDSPLHF.

V gene TRBV27 combines with J gene TRBJ1-4; a weak D match, TRBD1 (5 bases). The CDR3 sequence is 16 residues long. The V and J ends lost 6 bases and 5 bases respectively, with 19 bases between them. Germline V gene lookup returns CDR1 MNHEY and CDR2 SMNVEV (reference sequence). The CDR3: CASSSRGSRLNEKLFF. The CDR3 DNA sequence: TGTGCCAGCAGCTCACGGGGCAGCCGACTGAATGAAAAACTGTTTTTT.

In its sample, this clone was seen a few times. The V and J genes are TRBV6-5 and TRBJ2-3; 12 nucleotides line up with TRBD2. The CDR3 is made up of 16 amino acids. With V trimmed by 2 bases and J by 3 bases, 3 bases remained unmatched. In germline, CDR1 is MNHEY, CDR2 SVGAGI. This CDR3 reads CASSYRLAGVTDTQYF. Written as DNA, the CDR3 is TGTGCCAGCAGTTACCGACTAGCGGGAGTTACAGATACGCAGTATTTT.

This chain joins TRBV27 and TRBJ2-5, with D unresolved. The end of the DNA fits TRBJ2-7 better, so the J call may be wrong. The CDR3 contains 11 residues. Per germline, CDR1 MNHEY and CDR2 SMNVEV (reference sequence). This CDR3 is CASSFGYEQYF. CDR3 nucleotide sequence: TGTGCCAGCAGTTTTGGTTACGAGCAGTACTTC.

This clone is a singleton in its sample. The chain employs TRBV5-1 and TRBJ2-3; weak D call: TRBD1 (5 bases). Trimming left V 2 bases short and J 5 bases short, with 15 bases between. Germline CDR1 is SGHRS and CDR2 is YFSETQ. CDR3 length equals 15 residues. CDR3 in DNA: TGCGCCAGCAGCTTCACAGGCTCGTCGGGAGATACGCAGTATTTT. Its translation is CASSFTGSSGDTQYF.

This chain links TRBV5-1 with TRBJ2-1; a weak D match, TRBD1 (6 bases). The CDR3 covers 16 residues. Looked up from germline, CDR1 is SGHRS and CDR2 is YFSETQ. Trimming took 1 base from V and 6 from J, leaving 17 bases between them. CDR3 sequence: CASSLIQGMVGNEQFF. Written as DNA, the CDR3 is TGCGCCAGCAGCTTGATTCAGGGGATGGTTGGCAATGAGCAGTTCTTC.

This chain connects TRBV7-9 to TRBJ1-1; D remains unclear. The V and J ends lost 3 bases and 6 bases respectively, with 11 bases between them. The length of the CDR3 is 13 residues. CDR1 and CDR2 (germline): SEHNR, FQNEAQ (reference sequence). The CDR3 DNA sequence: TGTGCCAGCAGCTTCAAGGTAGTTGCTGAAGCTTTCTTT. This sequence encodes CASSFKVVAEAFF.

This chain joins TRBV30 and TRBJ1-2; D is uncertain. V lost 0 bases and J lost 5, with 7 bases in between. The CDR3 covers 12 residues. CDR1 and CDR2 from the germline V gene are GTSNPN and SVGIG (reference sequence). As DNA, the CDR3 is TGTGCCTGGAGTGTATCAGGATATGGCTACACCTTC. This gives the protein CAWSVSGYGYTF.

V is TRBV28 and J is TRBJ2-3; 9 bases agree with TRBD2. In germline, CDR1 is MDHEN, CDR2 SYDVKM. The CDR3 has 16 amino acids. The ends lost 5 bases at V and 2 bases at J; junction bases unmatched: 8. For the CDR3, the DNA is TGTGCCAGCAGTCTCCCCCAGCGGGAGGACACAGATACGCAGTATTTT. It codes for CASSLPQREDTDTQYF.

V is TRBV15 and J is TRBJ2-7; possible D gene TRBD2, 6 bases. With 0 bases removed from V and 3 bases from J, the gap between germline ends came to 12 bases. Germline V CDR1 and CDR2: LNHNV, YYDKDF (reference sequence). The CDR3 extends over 15 amino acids. This chain's CDR3 is CATSRDRGSHYEQYF. In nucleotides, the CDR3 is TGTGCCACCAGCAGAGATCGGGGGTCCCACTACGAGCAGTACTTC.

The V and J genes are TRBV28 and TRBJ1-4; no reliable D call. Trimming pared 6 bases from V and 10 bases from J, leaving 9 bases between. Per the germline V gene, CDR1 is MDHEN and CDR2 is SYDVKM. The CDR3 has 11 residues. Here the CDR3 reads CASRGSRKLFF. The CDR3 nucleotides are TGTGCCAGCAGGGGATCGAGAAAACTGTTTTTT.

The chain links TRBV4-1 to TRBJ1-4; possible D gene TRBD1, 5 bases. Trimming stripped 1 base from V and 0 bases from J, with 15 bases between. CDR1 is MGHRA and CDR2 is YSYEKL in the germline V gene. This CDR3 has 18 residues. Written as DNA, the CDR3 is TGCGCCAGCAGCCAAGGTTTCAGGGCCCCGGCAACTAATGAAAAACTGTTTTTT. Translating it yields CASSQGFRAPATNEKLFF.

V and J are TRBV5-1 and TRBJ2-1; 12 positions match TRBD1. The CDR3 is 17 amino acids. Unmatched junction bases numbered 9, after V lost 4 bases and J lost 4 bases. The germline CDR1 and CDR2 sequences are SGHRS and YFSETQ. The CDR3 nucleotides are TGCGCCAGCAGCCCCGGGACAGGGGGCGGTTATTACAATGAGCAGTTCTTC. Translated, it gives CASSPGTGGGYYNEQFF. The full variable domain, completed using reference TRBV5-1 and TRBJ2-1, is KAGVTQTPRYLIKTRGQQVTLSCSPISGHRSVSWYQQTPGQGLQFLFEYFSETQRNKGNFPGRFSGRQFSNSRSEMNVSTLELGDSALYLCASSPGTGGGYYNEQFFGPGTRLTVL.

This chain connects TRBV7-3 to TRBJ2-1, with 7 bases aligning to TRBD2. The CDR3 is 14 amino acids. Germline loops: CDR1 SGHTA, CDR2 FQGTGA. Unmatched junction bases numbered 11, after V lost 7 bases and J lost 8 bases. The CDR3 here is CASKAQAGTYEQFF. CDR3 nucleotide sequence: TGTGCCAGCAAGGCCCAAGCGGGGACGTATGAGCAGTTCTTC.

Here the CDR3 reads CSVLTGEVYGYTF. The CDR3 DNA sequence: TGCAGCGTTTTGACAGGGGAAGTCTATGGCTACACCTTC. This chain links TRBV29-1 with TRBJ1-2; 8 nucleotides line up with TRBD1. Germline V gene sequence: CDR1 SQVTM, CDR2 ANQGSEA. The CDR3 runs to 13 residues. Trimming removed 5 bases from V and 4 bases from J; junction bases left unmatched: 6.

In nucleotides, the CDR3 is TGTGCCAGTAGTATAGATCTGTGGGGGTCCTACGAGCAGTACTTC. It translates to CASSIDLWGSYEQYF. The V gene is TRBV19, the J gene TRBJ2-7; D possibly matches TRBD1 or TRBD2 (5 bases each). The CDR3 totals 15 residues. Germline values: CDR1 LNHDA, CDR2 SQIVND (reference sequence). Between the trimmed V and J ends, which lost 0 bases and 1 base, there was a span of 10 bases.

The rearrangement joins TRBV11-1 to TRBJ2-7, with TRBD1 matching 9 bases. V lost 4 bases and J lost 2; bases outside the gene matches: 9. Germline lookup yields CDR1 SGHAT and CDR2 FQDESV (reference sequence). This CDR3 has 16 residues. This chain's CDR3 is CASSSFRDRAPYEQYF. In DNA form, the CDR3 reads TGTGCCAGCAGCTCCTTCCGGGACAGGGCACCCTACGAGCAGTACTTC.

This clone was recorded once. V gene TRBV6-6 combines with J gene TRBJ2-7, with 7 positions matching TRBD1. Germline V gene sequence: CDR1 MNHNY, CDR2 SVGAGI (reference sequence). The V gene end was trimmed by 6 bases and the J gene end by 3 bases; junction bases not matched to a gene: 8. The CDR3 has 14 amino acids. In nucleotides, the CDR3 is TGTGCCAGCAGGGGCACAGGGGCTGACTACGAGCAGTACTTC. This codes for CASRGTGADYEQYF.

This clone was recorded once. The V and J genes are TRBV18 and TRBJ1-2, with 9 bases lining up with TRBD1. Germline V gene sequence: CDR1 KGHSH, CDR2 LQKENI. The length of the CDR3 is 13 residues. Trimming at V came to 3 bases and at J to 6 bases, leaving 2 bases not matched to a gene. Written as DNA, the CDR3 is TGTGCCAGCTCACCTGACAGGGGGGATGGCTACACCTTC. This gives the protein CASSPDRGDGYTF.

Only one count was recorded for this clone. V and J are TRBV10-2 and TRBJ2-5; 12 positions agree with TRBD2. This CDR3 spans 17 amino acids. The germline gives CDR1 WSHSY, CDR2 SAAADI. The V and J ends lost 2 bases and 5 bases, in that order; junction bases with no gene match: 9. The CDR3 is CASSETASGGVGETQYF. CDR3 nucleotides: TGCGCCAGCAGTGAGACGGCTAGCGGGGGGGTCGGGGAGACCCAGTACTTC.

The genes are TRBV6-6 and TRBJ2-1; D is undetermined. The V gene lost 2 bases and the J gene lost 4 bases, with 12 bases spanning the gap. The germline CDR1 and CDR2 sequences are MNHNY and SVGAGI (reference sequence). The CDR3 spans 15 residues. CDR3 DNA sequence: TGTGCCAGCAGTTACGGTGGGAATCCTTACAATGAGCAGTTCTTC. It codes for CASSYGGNPYNEQFF.

Only a few counts were recorded for this clone. The chain has TRBV5-1 and TRBJ2-5; D is tentatively TRBD1 or TRBD2 (6 bases each). The CDR3 has 16 amino acids. Trimming cost V 0 bases and J 1 base, with 13 bases left between them. The V gene's germline CDR1 is SGHRS and CDR2 YFSETQ. The CDR3 is CASSLAEGGGQETQYF. CDR3 sequence (DNA): TGCGCCAGCAGCTTGGCCGAGGGGGGAGGCCAAGAGACCCAGTACTTC.